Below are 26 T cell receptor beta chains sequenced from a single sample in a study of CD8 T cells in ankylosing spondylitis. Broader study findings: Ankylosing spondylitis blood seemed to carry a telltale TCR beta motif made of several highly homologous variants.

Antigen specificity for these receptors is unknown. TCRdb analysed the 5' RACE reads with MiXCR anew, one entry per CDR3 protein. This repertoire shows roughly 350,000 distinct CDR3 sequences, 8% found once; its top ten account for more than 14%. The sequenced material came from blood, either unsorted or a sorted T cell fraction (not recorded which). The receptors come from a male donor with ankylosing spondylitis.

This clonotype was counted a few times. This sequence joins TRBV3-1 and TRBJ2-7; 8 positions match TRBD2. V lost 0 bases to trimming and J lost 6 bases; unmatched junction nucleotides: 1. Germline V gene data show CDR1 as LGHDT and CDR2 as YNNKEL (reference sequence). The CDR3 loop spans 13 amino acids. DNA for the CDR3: TGTGCCAGCAGCCAAGAACTAGCGGCCGAGCAGTACTTC. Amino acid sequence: CASSQELAAEQYF.

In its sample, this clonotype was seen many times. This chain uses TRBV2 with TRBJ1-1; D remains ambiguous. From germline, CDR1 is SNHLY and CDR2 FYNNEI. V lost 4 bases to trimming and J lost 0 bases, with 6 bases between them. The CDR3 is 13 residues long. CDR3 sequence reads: CASSVNMNTEAFF. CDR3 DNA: TGTGCCAGCAGTGTCAATATGAACACTGAAGCTTTCTTT.

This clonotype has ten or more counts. CDR3 region: CSDSRSSYNEQFF. The CDR3 region has the DNA TGCAGCGACAGCCGGAGCTCCTACAATGAGCAGTTCTTC. This chain connects TRBV29-1 to TRBJ2-1; D is uncertain. CDR1 and CDR2 (germline): SQVTM, ANQGSEA. This CDR3 contains 13 residues. Trimming removed 7 bases at V and 0 bases at J, with 10 bases between.

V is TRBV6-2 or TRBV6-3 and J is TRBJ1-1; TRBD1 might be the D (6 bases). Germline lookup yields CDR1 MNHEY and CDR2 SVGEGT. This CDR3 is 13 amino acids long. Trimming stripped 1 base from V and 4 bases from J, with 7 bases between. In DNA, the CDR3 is TGTGCCAGCAGTTACTACAGGGCCACTGAAGCTTTCTTT. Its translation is CASSYYRATEAFF.

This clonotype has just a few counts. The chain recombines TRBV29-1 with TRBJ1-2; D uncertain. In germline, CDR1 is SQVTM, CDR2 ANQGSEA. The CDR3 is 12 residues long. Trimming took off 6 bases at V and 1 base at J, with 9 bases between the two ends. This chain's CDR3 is CSVAGYNYGYTF. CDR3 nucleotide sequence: TGCAGCGTGGCTGGATATAACTATGGCTACACCTTC.

Here the CDR3 DNA reads TGCGCCAGCAGCTTGGGTCGGTTTAACTCCTACGAGCAGTACTTC. Protein: CASSLGRFNSYEQYF. V usage is TRBV5-1 and J usage is TRBJ2-7; D remains ambiguous. CDR3 length equals 15 residues. The germline gives CDR1 SGHRS, CDR2 YFSETQ. V shed 0 bases and J shed 0 bases, with 10 bases lying between them.

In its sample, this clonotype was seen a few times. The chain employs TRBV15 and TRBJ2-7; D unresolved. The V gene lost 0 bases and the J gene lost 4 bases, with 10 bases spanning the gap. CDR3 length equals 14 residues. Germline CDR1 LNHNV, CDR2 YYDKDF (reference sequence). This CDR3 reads CATSRDLLSYEQYF. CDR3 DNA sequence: TGTGCCACCAGCAGAGATCTTCTATCTTACGAGCAGTACTTC.

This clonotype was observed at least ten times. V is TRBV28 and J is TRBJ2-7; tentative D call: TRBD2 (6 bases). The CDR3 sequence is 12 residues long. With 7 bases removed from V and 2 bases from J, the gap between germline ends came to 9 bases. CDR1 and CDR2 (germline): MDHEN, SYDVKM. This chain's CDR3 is CASMRGAYEQYF. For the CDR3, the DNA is TGTGCCAGCATGCGGGGAGCCTACGAGCAGTACTTC.

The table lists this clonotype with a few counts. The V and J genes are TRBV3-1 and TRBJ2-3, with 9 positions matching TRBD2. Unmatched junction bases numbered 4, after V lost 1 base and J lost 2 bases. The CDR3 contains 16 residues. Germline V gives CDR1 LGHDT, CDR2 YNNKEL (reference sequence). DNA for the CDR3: TGTGCCAGCAGCCAAGTGAAGCGGGAGGACACAGATACGCAGTATTTT. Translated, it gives CASSQVKREDTDTQYF.

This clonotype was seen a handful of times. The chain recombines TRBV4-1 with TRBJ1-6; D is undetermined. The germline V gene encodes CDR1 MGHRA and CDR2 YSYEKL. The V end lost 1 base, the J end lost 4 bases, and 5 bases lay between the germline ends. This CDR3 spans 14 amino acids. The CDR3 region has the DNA TGCGCCAGCAGCCAAGGGATGTATAATTCACCCCTCCACTTT. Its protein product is CASSQGMYNSPLHF.

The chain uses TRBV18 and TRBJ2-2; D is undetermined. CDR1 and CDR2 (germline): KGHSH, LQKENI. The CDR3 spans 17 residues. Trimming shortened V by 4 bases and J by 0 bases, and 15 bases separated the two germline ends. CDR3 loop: CASSLLSGSANTGELFF. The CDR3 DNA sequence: TGTGCCAGCTCACTTCTATCAGGCTCCGCGAACACCGGGGAGCTGTTTTTT.

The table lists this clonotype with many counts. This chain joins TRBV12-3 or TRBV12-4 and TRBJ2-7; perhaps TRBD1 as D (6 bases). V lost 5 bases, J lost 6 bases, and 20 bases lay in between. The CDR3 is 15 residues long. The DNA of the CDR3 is TGTGCCAGCAGTCCATCCGGGACACCAGTGTTCGAGCAGTACTTC. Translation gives CASSPSGTPVFEQYF.

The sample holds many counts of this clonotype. The CDR3 region is CASSLWTGSSGANVLTF. The CDR3 nucleotides are TGCGCCAGCAGCTTGTGGACAGGTAGCTCTGGGGCCAACGTCCTGACTTTC. The chain uses TRBV5-1 and TRBJ2-6; 7 bases align to TRBD1. The V gene end was trimmed by 1 base and the J gene end by 0 bases; junction bases not matched to a gene: 4. The CDR3 extends over 17 amino acids. Germline V gene data show CDR1 as SGHRS and CDR2 as YFSETQ. Variable domain in full (rest from reference TRBV5-1 and TRBJ2-6): KAGVTQTPRYLIKTRGQQVTLSCSPISGHRSVSWYQQTPGQGLQFLFEYFSETQRNKGNFPGRFSGRQFSNSRSEMNVSTLELGDSALYLCASSLWTGSSGANVLTFGAGSRLTVL.

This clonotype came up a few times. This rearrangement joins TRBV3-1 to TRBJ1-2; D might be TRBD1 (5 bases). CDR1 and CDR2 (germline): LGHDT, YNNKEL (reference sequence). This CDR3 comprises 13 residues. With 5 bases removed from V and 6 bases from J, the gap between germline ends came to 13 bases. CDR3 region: CASSTLRADGYTF. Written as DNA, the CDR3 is TGTGCCAGCAGCACCCTCAGGGCCGATGGCTACACCTTC.

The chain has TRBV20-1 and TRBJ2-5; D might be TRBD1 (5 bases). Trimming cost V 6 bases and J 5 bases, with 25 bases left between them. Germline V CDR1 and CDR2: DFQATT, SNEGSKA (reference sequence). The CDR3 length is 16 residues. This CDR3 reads CSASDVSAPSGETQYF. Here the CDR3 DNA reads TGCAGTGCCTCAGATGTATCCGCGCCATCAGGGGAGACCCAGTACTTC.

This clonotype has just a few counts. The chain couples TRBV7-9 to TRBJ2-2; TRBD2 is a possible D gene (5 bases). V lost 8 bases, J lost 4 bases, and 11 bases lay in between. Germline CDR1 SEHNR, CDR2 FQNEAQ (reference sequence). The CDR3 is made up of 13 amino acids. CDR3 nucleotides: TGTGCCAGCGCCGTAGAGGGCACCGGGGAGCTGTTTTTT. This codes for CASAVEGTGELFF.

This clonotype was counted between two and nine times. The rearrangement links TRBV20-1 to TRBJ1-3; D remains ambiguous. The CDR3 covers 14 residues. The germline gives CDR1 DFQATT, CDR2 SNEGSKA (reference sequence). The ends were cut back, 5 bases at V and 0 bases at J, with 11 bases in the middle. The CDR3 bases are TGCAGTGCTGGCCGACCGAGCTCTGGAAACACCATATATTTT. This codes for CSAGRPSSGNTIYF.

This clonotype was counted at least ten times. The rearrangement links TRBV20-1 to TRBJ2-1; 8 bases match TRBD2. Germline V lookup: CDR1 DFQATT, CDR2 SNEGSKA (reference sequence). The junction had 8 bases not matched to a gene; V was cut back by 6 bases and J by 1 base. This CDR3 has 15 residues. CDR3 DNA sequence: TGCAGTGCCAACAGGGCGGGAGGTTCCTACAATGAGCAGTTCTTC. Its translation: CSANRAGGSYNEQFF.

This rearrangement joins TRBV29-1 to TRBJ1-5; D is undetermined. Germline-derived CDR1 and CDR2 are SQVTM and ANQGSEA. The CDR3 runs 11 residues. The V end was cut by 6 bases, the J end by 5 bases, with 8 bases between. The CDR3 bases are TGCAGCGTCGGCTCCGATCAGCCCCAGCATTTT. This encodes CSVGSDQPQHF.

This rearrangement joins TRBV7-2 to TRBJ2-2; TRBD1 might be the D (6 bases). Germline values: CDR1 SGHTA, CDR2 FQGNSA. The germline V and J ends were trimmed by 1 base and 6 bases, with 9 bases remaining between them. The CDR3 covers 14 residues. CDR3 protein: CASSLEAGAGELFF. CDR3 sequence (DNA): TGTGCCAGCAGCTTAGAGGCAGGGGCCGGGGAGCTGTTTTTT.

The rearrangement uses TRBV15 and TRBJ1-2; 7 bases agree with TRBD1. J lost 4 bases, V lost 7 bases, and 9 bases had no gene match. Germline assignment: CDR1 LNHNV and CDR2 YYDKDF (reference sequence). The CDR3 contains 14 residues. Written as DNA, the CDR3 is TGTGCCACCAAACTCGACAGGGACGCCTATGGCTACACCTTC. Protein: CATKLDRDAYGYTF. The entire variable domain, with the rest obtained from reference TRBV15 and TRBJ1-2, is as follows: DAMVIQNPRYQVTQFGKPVTLSCSQTLNHNVMYWYQQKSSQAPKLLFHYYDKDFNNEADTPDNFQSRRPNTSFCFLDIRSPGLGDTAMYLCATKLDRDAYGYTFGSGTRLTVV.

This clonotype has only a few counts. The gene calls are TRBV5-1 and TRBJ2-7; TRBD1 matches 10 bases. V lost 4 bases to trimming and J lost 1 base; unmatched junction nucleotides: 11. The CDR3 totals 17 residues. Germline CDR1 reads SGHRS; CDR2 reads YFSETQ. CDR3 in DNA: TGCGCCAGCAGCGTCACCACCCGGGACAGGGGATCCTACGAGCAGTACTTC. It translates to CASSVTTRDRGSYEQYF.

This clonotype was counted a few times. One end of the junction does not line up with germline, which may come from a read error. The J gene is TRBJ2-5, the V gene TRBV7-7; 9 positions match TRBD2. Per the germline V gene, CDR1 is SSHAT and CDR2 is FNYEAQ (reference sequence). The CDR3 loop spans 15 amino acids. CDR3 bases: TGTGCTAGCAGCTCAGCGGGAGGATTGAGAGAGACCCAGTACTTC. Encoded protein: CASSSAGGLRETQYF.

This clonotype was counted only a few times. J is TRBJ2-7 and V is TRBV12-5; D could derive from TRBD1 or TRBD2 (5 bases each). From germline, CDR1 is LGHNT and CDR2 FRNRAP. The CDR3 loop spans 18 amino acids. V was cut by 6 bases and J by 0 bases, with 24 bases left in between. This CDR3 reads CASGGFGAIKSSSYEQYF. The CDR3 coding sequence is TGTGCTAGTGGCGGATTCGGGGCGATCAAAAGTAGCTCCTACGAGCAGTACTTC.

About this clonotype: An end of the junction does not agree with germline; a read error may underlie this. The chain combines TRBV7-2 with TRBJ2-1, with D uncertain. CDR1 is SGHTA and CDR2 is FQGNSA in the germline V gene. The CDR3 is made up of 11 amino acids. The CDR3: CASSLAWVSVF. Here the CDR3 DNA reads TGTGCCAGCAGCTTAGCTTGGGTCTCGGTCTTC. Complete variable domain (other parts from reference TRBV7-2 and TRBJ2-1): GAGVSQSPSNKVTEKGKDVELRCDPISGHTALYWYRQSLGQGLEFLIYFQGNSAPDKSGLPSDRFSAERTGGSVSTLTIQRTQQEDSAVYLCASSLAWVSVFGPGTRLTVL.

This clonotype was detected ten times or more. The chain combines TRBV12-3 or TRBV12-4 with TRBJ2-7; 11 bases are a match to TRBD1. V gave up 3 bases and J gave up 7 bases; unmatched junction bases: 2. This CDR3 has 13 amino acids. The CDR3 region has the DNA TGTGCCAGCAGTTTTGGGACAGGGGGTGAGCAGTACTTC. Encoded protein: CASSFGTGGEQYF.